Listed here is a single TCR beta chain. These data belong to a study of T-cell memory formation after mild COVID-19. For the study at large: In these data, TCR clusters were largely donor specific.

CDR1 and CDR2 (germline): LGHNT, FRNRAP. The germline V and J ends were trimmed by 2 bases and 6 bases, with 10 bases remaining between them. The CDR3 totals 13 residues. Sample barcodes and UMIs were carried by the TCR alpha and TCR beta cDNA libraries that 5'RACE generated with constant-segment primers. Each CDR3 protein is one row after TCRdb ran MiXCR on the 5' RACE reads. The sample contains 250,000 to 400,000 distinct CDR3 sequences, roughly an eighth of which appear only once. Sample: PBMCs or a T cell subset sorted from them (not recorded which). The genes are TRBV12-5 and TRBJ1-1; D is uncertain. The sequence was collected from a young man who had mild COVID-19 (a few samples of this study predate the infection). Cell type and time point are not known. Here the CDR3 reads CASGLWGSPEAFF. The CDR3, as DNA: TGTGCTAGTGGTTTGTGGGGTAGCCCTGAAGCTTTCTTT.